Below, 18 T cell receptor beta chains from the same sample are listed, as sequenced in a study of blood T cell repertoires in COVID-19. Produced via immunoSEQ multiplex PCR; TCRdb's table is partial and in-frame only. The table records 150,000 to 200,000 clones, about 85% of them present only once. The sequenced sample was peripheral blood. Receptors were obtained from a woman in her forties or fifties with COVID-19, enrolled during active disease.

The CDR3 bases are TGTGCCAGCAGCGTAGGAGGAGAGACCCAGTACTTC. Residues: CASSVGGETQYF. The chain is built from TRBV9 and TRBJ2-5; D uncertain. Germline V CDR1 and CDR2: SGDLS, YYNGEE. Trimming pared 0 bases from V and 4 bases from J, leaving 4 bases between. The CDR3 runs 12 residues.

The genes are TRBV29-1 and TRBJ2-7; 10 bases are shared with TRBD1. This CDR3 spans 14 amino acids. Germline trimming cut 4 bases from V and 3 bases from J; bases unmatched to any gene: 6. Germline assignment: CDR1 SQVTM and CDR2 ANQGSEA. The CDR3 sequence: CSVGGDRGGYEQYF. CDR3 coding DNA: TGCAGCGTTGGGGGGGACAGGGGCGGCTACGAGCAGTACTTC.

This clone was counted a single time. J is TRBJ1-3 and V is TRBV12-3 or TRBV12-4; a weak D match, TRBD1 (5 bases). CDR3 length: 13 residues. Trimming pared 6 bases from V and 4 bases from J, leaving 10 bases between. Written as DNA, the CDR3 is TGTGCCAGCAGCTCAGGGTTAGGAAACACCATATATTTT. Its translation is CASSSGLGNTIYF.

This clone was observed a few times. V usage is TRBV19 and J usage is TRBJ2-4, with a possible D match to TRBD1 (6 bases). V dropped 6 bases and J dropped 1 base, with 16 bases sitting between them. This CDR3 has 16 residues. CDR1 and CDR2 from the germline V gene are LNHDA and SQIVND (reference sequence). CDR3 residues: CASSDPAGVAKNIQYF. The CDR3 nucleotides are TGTGCCAGTAGCGACCCGGCAGGGGTGGCCAAAAACATTCAGTACTTC.

The chain carries TRBV4-3 and TRBJ1-6; 9 bases are a match to TRBD1. Germline values: CDR1 LGHNA, CDR2 YSLEER. The CDR3 extends over 16 amino acids. Trimming cost V 3 bases and J 7 bases; bases outside gene matches: 7. CDR3 in DNA: TGCGCCAGCAGCCACCCTCCCGGGACAGGGAATTCACCCCTCCACTTT. Its protein product is CASSHPPGTGNSPLHF.

The chain uses TRBV4-3 and TRBJ2-1, with D possibly TRBD1 on 6 matching bases. The CDR3 is 15 residues long. CDR1 LGHNA and CDR2 YSLEER come from the germline V gene. Trimming took 1 base from V and 8 from J, leaving 15 bases between them. In DNA form, the CDR3 reads TGCGCCAGCAGCCAAGTGGGGGCATTCTTCTATGAGCAGTTCTTC. It is translated as CASSQVGAFFYEQFF.

This clone has only one observation. The chain combines TRBV14 with TRBJ1-3, with 7 bases matching TRBD1. V shed 1 base, J shed 0 bases, and the junction held 3 bases outside the gene matches. The CDR3 length is 16 residues. Germline loops: CDR1 SGHDN, CDR2 FVKESK. The CDR3 region is CASSQGTGLSGNTIYF. In DNA, the CDR3 is TGTGCCAGCAGCCAAGGGACAGGTCTCTCTGGAAACACCATATATTTT.

The chain recombines TRBV5-5 with TRBJ1-1, with TRBD1 matching 7 bases. This CDR3 region has 13 residues. Germline CDR1 is SGHKS and CDR2 is YYEKEE (reference sequence). Trimming cost V 2 bases and J 4 bases; bases outside gene matches: 2. CDR3 sequence: CASSFTGVTEAFF. Written as DNA, the CDR3 is TGTGCCAGCAGCTTTACAGGGGTCACTGAAGCTTTCTTT.

V and J are TRBV18 and TRBJ2-5; D might be TRBD1 (5 bases). The V and J ends lost 0 bases and 5 bases respectively, with 7 bases between them. CDR1 and CDR2 from the germline V gene are KGHSH and LQKENI. The CDR3 spans 13 residues. In nucleotides, the CDR3 is TGTGCCAGCTCACCACCAGGGGATGAGACCCAGTACTTC. Amino acid sequence: CASSPPGDETQYF.

The rearrangement joins TRBV6-1 to TRBJ2-5; the D gene is possibly TRBD2 (7 bases). The CDR3 contains 14 residues. The germline gives CDR1 MNHNS, CDR2 SASEGT. V was cut by 2 bases and J by 1 base, with 8 bases left in between. The CDR3, as DNA: TGTGCCAGCAGTGAAAGGGGGGGCCAAGAGACCCAGTACTTC. Encoded protein: CASSERGGQETQYF.

The V gene is TRBV6-2 or TRBV6-3, the J gene TRBJ1-4; TRBD1 agrees at 7 bases. CDR1 MNHEY and CDR2 SVGEGT come from the germline V gene. V lost 5 bases and J lost 3; bases outside the gene matches: 12. The CDR3 covers 17 residues. CDR3 sequence: CASSPEGANLPNEKLFF. The CDR3 DNA reads TGTGCCAGCAGTCCGGAGGGGGCAAACCTCCCTAATGAAAAACTGTTTTTT.

V and J are TRBV7-9 and TRBJ1-5; unclear D gene. Germline CDR1 SEHNR, CDR2 FQNEAQ (reference sequence). The V end lost 5 bases, the J end lost 0 bases, and 8 bases lay between the germline ends. The CDR3 consists of 14 residues. The CDR3 DNA is TGTGCCAGCAGCCGAGCCGATAGCAATCAGCCCCAGCATTTT. Its protein product is CASSRADSNQPQHF.

The chain carries TRBV5-6 and TRBJ1-5; the D is unclear. The CDR3 runs 16 residues. Trimming shortened V by 0 bases and J by 0 bases, and 10 bases separated the two germline ends. Per germline, CDR1 SGHDT and CDR2 YYEEEE. CDR3 sequence reads: CASSLGGLSSNQPQHF. Here the CDR3 DNA reads TGTGCCAGCAGCTTGGGCGGTCTATCTAGCAATCAGCCCCAGCATTTT.

CDR3 in amino acids: CASNQGAGNEKLFF. DNA for the CDR3: TGCGCCAGCAACCAGGGGGCTGGTAATGAAAAACTGTTTTTT. This chain joins TRBV5-1 and TRBJ1-4; 8 bases are a match to TRBD1. The germline V gene encodes CDR1 SGHRS and CDR2 YFSETQ. The CDR3 covers 14 residues. The trim removed 6 bases at V and 4 bases at J, leaving 5 bases unmatched.

This clone was detected only a few times. This chain uses TRBV7-9 with TRBJ1-1; 9 positions agree with TRBD1. The CDR3 has 14 amino acids. Germline loops: CDR1 SEHNR, CDR2 FQNEAQ (reference sequence). The trim removed 1 base at V and 3 bases at J, leaving 0 bases unmatched. In DNA form, the CDR3 reads TGTGCCAGCAGCTTAGGGACAGGGGACACTGAAGCTTTCTTT. Translating gives CASSLGTGDTEAFF.

V and J are TRBV9 and TRBJ2-2, with unresolved D. The germline V gene encodes CDR1 SGDLS and CDR2 YYNGEE. CDR3 length: 15 amino acids. V was trimmed by 0 bases and J by 1 base, leaving 7 bases between them. The CDR3 sequence is CASSVAAGNTGELFF. CDR3 DNA sequence: TGTGCCAGCAGCGTAGCTGCAGGGAACACCGGGGAGCTGTTTTTT.

This clone was observed a single time. The rearrangement uses TRBV25-1 and TRBJ1-1; D gene unclear. The CDR3 is made up of 13 amino acids. V was trimmed by 7 bases and J by 1 base, leaving 10 bases between them. CDR1 is MGHDK, CDR2 SYGVNS, per germline. The CDR3 sequence: CASTRGWNTEAFF. The CDR3 DNA reads as TGTGCCAGCACTAGAGGGTGGAACACTGAAGCTTTCTTT. Full variable domain (outside the CDR3, taken from reference TRBV25-1 and TRBJ1-1): EADIYQTPRYLVIGTGKKITLECSQTMGHDKMYWYQQDPGMELHLIHYSYGVNSTEKGDLSSESTVSRIRTEHFPLTLESARPSHTSQYLCASTRGWNTEAFFGQGTRLTVV.

Comments on this clone: The identical CDR3 is also encoded by other nucleotide sequences in the sample. The chain is built from TRBV28 and TRBJ2-3; 9 bases agree with TRBD2. The CDR3 runs to 15 residues. Germline assignment: CDR1 MDHEN and CDR2 SYDVKM. The trim removed 4 bases at V and 1 base at J, leaving 3 bases unmatched. The CDR3 spells CASSSASGGTDTQYF. The DNA for the CDR3 is TGTGCCAGCAGTTCCGCTAGCGGGGGCACAGATACGCAGTATTTT. The full variable domain, with the rest looked up from reference TRBV28 and TRBJ2-3, is DVKVTQSSRYLVKRTGEKVFLECVQDMDHENMFWYRQDPGLGLRLIYFSYDVKMKEKGDIPEGYSVSREKKERFSLILESASTNQTSMYLCASSSASGGTDTQYFGPGTRLTVL.